This T cell receptor beta chain originates from a study of blood T cell repertoires in COVID-19. For the study at large: T cells, B-cell-depleted T cells, or PBMCs supplied cDNA or gDNA.

The table came from immunoSEQ multiplex PCR; TCRdb's copy has only in-frame clones and leaves some out. The data hold tens of thousands of clones, with over 75% observed a single time. Germline CDR1 LGHNA, CDR2 YSLEER. The CDR3 is made up of 16 amino acids. Trimming pared 0 bases from V and 5 bases from J, leaving 16 bases between. This clonotype was obtained from a woman aged 55-70 years with acute or convalescent COVID-19. This chain uses TRBV4-3 with TRBJ1-1, with no clear D. Sample: peripheral blood. The DNA of the CDR3 is TGCGCCAGCAGCCAAGATACTCGCGACGGGTGGACTGAAGCTTTCTTT. It codes for CASSQDTRDGWTEAFF.